The source of this T cell receptor beta chain is a study of blood T cell repertoires in COVID-19. Study overall: COVID-19 samples from acute and convalescent phases originated in the United States, Italy and Spain.

Generated by immunoSEQ multiplex PCR, the TCRdb table keeps only in-frame clones and is missing some. The sample includes about 380,000 clones, around 87% of them seen just once. In assigning cohorts, the study relied on participant-reported clinical history. The ends were cut back, 7 bases at V and 3 bases at J, with 6 bases in the middle. The CDR3 totals 12 residues. The chain joins TRBV12-3 or TRBV12-4 to TRBJ2-2; no definite D call. Sequencing was performed on PBMCs or T cells enriched from blood (not recorded which). The TCR was taken from a man aged 25 to 40 who had recovered from COVID-19. The CDR3 bases are TGTGCCAGCAACGGTGACACCGGGGAGCTGTTTTTT. It specifies CASNGDTGELFF.